This TCR beta chain was found in a study of long-term antiretroviral therapy in people with HIV. About the study: The oldest samples precede the 2015 immediate-ART recommendation by about a decade.

Survey-level immunoSEQ v3.0 assays were run. Assay: immunoSEQ multiplex PCR; the TCRdb copy retains only in-frame clones and omits some. The data contain some 25,000 clones, over 75% of them singletons. Per germline, CDR1 MNHNS and CDR2 SASEGT. This CDR3 is built from 13 residues. Germline trimming cut 8 bases from V and 6 bases from J; bases unmatched to any gene: 5. Study-wide results and caveats: Compared with controls, HIV repertoires showed narrower CDR3 length ranges. Participants lacked recorded data on ART adherence, viral resistance or therapy changes.

This clone has a single count. What it recognizes is unknown. The cryopreserved samples used held about 0.95-10 million PBMC prior to extraction of DNA. The sample in question was unsorted PBMCs, obtained 1.1 years before starting antiretroviral therapy. The source is a woman aged 30 to 39 with HIV. V gene TRBV6-1 combines with J gene TRBJ2-7; 12 bases agree with TRBD1. The CDR3 DNA reads TGTGCCAGCCGGGACAGGGGGCGCCCCGAGCAGTACGTC. Encoded protein: CASRDRGRPEQYV.